The 2 T cell receptor beta chains listed next were all sequenced from one sample in a study of CD8+CD57+ T cells in acquired aplastic anemia. Researchers used genomic DNA as the template to profile TCR beta VDJ and CDR3. TCRdb fed the reads into MiXCR, producing one record per CDR3 protein. The sample carries around 200,000 distinct CDR3 sequences, about half recorded once. In patients chosen for sequencing, flow cytometry had shown CD8+CD57+ cell expansion. The sequenced material came from sorted CD4+, CD8+, or CD8+CD57+ T cells (not recorded which) from PBMCs. The receptors were gathered from a human donor with aplastic anemia.

In this sample, this clonotype turned up a few times. The chain is built from TRBV28 and TRBJ2-1, with 10 bases that match TRBD2. This CDR3 has 13 residues. Per the germline V gene, CDR1 is MDHEN and CDR2 is SYDVKM. V lost 7 bases and J lost 7; bases outside the gene matches: 4. CDR3 in DNA: TGTGCCAGCATAGGTAGCGGGAGGAATGAGCAGTTCTTC. Residues: CASIGSGRNEQFF. Full variable domain (outside the CDR3, taken from reference TRBV28 and TRBJ2-1): DVKVTQSSRYLVKRTGEKVFLECVQDMDHENMFWYRQDPGLGLRLIYFSYDVKMKEKGDIPEGYSVSREKKERFSLILESASTNQTSMYLCASIGSGRNEQFFGPGTRLTVL.

This clonotype was recorded at least ten times. The genes are TRBV9 and TRBJ1-2; unclear D gene. Germline V gene lookup returns CDR1 SGDLS and CDR2 YYNGEE. The CDR3 length is 15 residues. The V end lost 0 bases, the J end lost 0 bases, and 9 bases lay between the germline ends. CDR3 bases: TGTGCCAGCAGCGTAGGAGACAACCCTAACTATGGCTACACCTTC. Translating gives CASSVGDNPNYGYTF.